The 27 T cell receptor beta chains presented below share a single source sample, sequenced in a study of CD8 T cells in Susac syndrome. RNA was extracted with the RNeasy kit, and a quantity of about 0.5 to 1 ug was reverse transcribed using random hexamers. TCRdb redid the calling of the immunoSEQ multiplex PCR reads with MiXCR, one entry per CDR3 protein. Among about 160,000 distinct CDR3 sequences listed, approximately 95% were seen once. Sequences were obtained from CD4+ T cells from PBMCs. Receptors were obtained from a human donor with Susac syndrome.

The gene calls are TRBV29-1 and TRBJ2-5; 8 nucleotides align to TRBD1. This CDR3 has 14 amino acids. The V segment lost 0 bases and the J segment 4 bases; nucleotides outside the gene matches: 4. The V gene's germline CDR1 is SQVTM and CDR2 ANQGSEA. The DNA of the CDR3 is TGCAGCGTTGAAGAAGGACAGGGATCAGAGACCCAGTACTTC. It is translated as CSVEEGQGSETQYF.

V gene TRBV29-1 combines with J gene TRBJ1-5, with 10 bases matching TRBD1. The length of the CDR3 is 16 residues. The J segment lost 5 bases and the V segment lost 4 bases, leaving 11 bases of the junction unmatched. Per germline, CDR1 SQVTM and CDR2 ANQGSEA. CDR3 protein: CSVVLLGQGTDQPQHF. CDR3 sequence (DNA): TGCAGCGTTGTGTTATTGGGACAGGGGACGGATCAGCCCCAGCATTTT.

The rearrangement uses TRBV20-1 and TRBJ2-7; a weak D match, TRBD2 (7 bases). The CDR3 covers 15 residues. Trimming left V 4 bases short and J 2 bases short, with 18 bases between. The V gene's germline CDR1 is DFQATT and CDR2 SNEGSKA (reference sequence). CDR3 region: CSATEGGGVPYEQYF. CDR3 in DNA: TGCAGTGCTACCGAGGGGGGGGGAGTCCCCTACGAGCAGTACTTC.

This rearrangement joins TRBV9 to TRBJ2-1, with a weak D call TRBD2 (6 bases). V was shortened by 6 bases and J by 0 bases, with 10 bases between the two germline ends. Germline V gene lookup returns CDR1 SGDLS and CDR2 YYNGEE. The CDR3 runs to 14 residues. The CDR3 DNA reads as TGTGCCAGCAACGGCGGGACCTCCTACAATGAGCAGTTCTTC. It encodes CASNGGTSYNEQFF. Full variable domain (outside the CDR3, taken from reference TRBV9 and TRBJ2-1): DSGVTQTPKHLITATGQRVTLRCSPRSGDLSVYWYQQSLDQGLQFLIQYYNGEERAKGNILERFSAQQFPDLHSELNLSSLELGDSALYFCASNGGTSYNEQFFGPGTRLTVL.

The chain carries TRBV28 and TRBJ2-7; D is unclear. Trimming left V 8 bases short and J 4 bases short, with 12 bases between. This CDR3 is 12 amino acids long. From germline, CDR1 is MDHEN and CDR2 SYDVKM. CDR3: CASGKGLYEQYF. CDR3 nucleotide sequence: TGTGCCAGCGGAAAGGGTCTATACGAGCAGTACTTC.

The gene calls are TRBV15 and TRBJ2-3, with TRBD2 matching 12 bases. The CDR3 runs to 18 residues. V gave up 3 bases and J gave up 8 bases; unmatched junction bases: 15. Germline V gene sequence: CDR1 LNHNV, CDR2 YYDKDF (reference sequence). The CDR3, as DNA: TGTGCCACCAGCAGGGGAAATGTTGGACTAGCGGGACGGGGTACGCAGTATTTT. Encoded protein: CATSRGNVGLAGRGTQYF. Complete variable domain (other parts from reference TRBV15 and TRBJ2-3): DAMVIQNPRYQVTQFGKPVTLSCSQTLNHNVMYWYQQKSSQAPKLLFHYYDKDFNNEADTPDNFQSRRPNTSFCFLDIRSPGLGDTAMYLCATSRGNVGLAGRGTQYFGPGTRLTVL.

The chain recombines TRBV12-3 or TRBV12-4 with TRBJ2-3; weak D call: TRBD2 (5 bases). The ends were cut back, 5 bases at V and 1 base at J, with 10 bases in the middle. The CDR3 loop spans 14 amino acids. CDR3 coding DNA: TGTGCCAGCAGTCTGTTTAGCGGCACAGATACGCAGTATTTT. This sequence encodes CASSLFSGTDTQYF.

The chain recombines TRBV25-1 with TRBJ2-1, with TRBD2 matching 7 bases. Germline V gives CDR1 MGHDK, CDR2 SYGVNS. Unmatched junction bases numbered 9, after V lost 3 bases and J lost 10 bases. The CDR3 loop spans 14 amino acids. The CDR3 nucleotides are TGTGCCAGCAGTGAGCCGGCGGGAGTGTTAGAGCAGTTCTTC. This translates into CASSEPAGVLEQFF. Drawing the rest from reference TRBV25-1 and TRBJ2-1, the complete variable domain is EADIYQTPRYLVIGTGKKITLECSQTMGHDKMYWYQQDPGMELHLIHYSYGVNSTEKGDLSSESTVSRIRTEHFPLTLESARPSHTSQYLCASSEPAGVLEQFFGPGTRLTVL.

The J gene is TRBJ2-3, the V gene TRBV29-1, with 8 bases matching TRBD1. The CDR3 is 12 amino acids. CDR1 and CDR2 from the germline V gene are SQVTM and ANQGSEA. The V gene end was trimmed by 6 bases and the J gene end by 4 bases; junction bases not matched to a gene: 3. The CDR3 here is CSVGQGSDTQYF. CDR3 nucleotides: TGCAGCGTCGGACAGGGCTCAGATACGCAGTATTTT.

The chain carries TRBV3-1 and TRBJ2-3; 7 bases agree with TRBD2. The CDR3 runs to 17 residues. The germline CDR1 and CDR2 sequences are LGHDT and YNNKEL (reference sequence). Trimming at V came to 1 base and at J to 3 bases, leaving 10 bases not matched to a gene. In DNA form, the CDR3 reads TGTGCCAGCAGCCAAGGTTACGCGGGAGTCCGGACAGATACGCAGTATTTT. Protein product: CASSQGYAGVRTDTQYF.

The chain employs TRBV3-1 and TRBJ2-6; D call uncertain. V shed 1 base and J shed 0 bases, with 10 bases lying between them. Germline loops: CDR1 LGHDT, CDR2 YNNKEL (reference sequence). CDR3 size: 17 residues. In DNA, the CDR3 is TGTGCCAGCAGCCAAGCGACCTCCCCCTCTGGGGCCAACGTCCTGACTTTC. Translation: CASSQATSPSGANVLTF.

The J gene is TRBJ2-4, the V gene TRBV18, with D tentatively TRBD1 (6 bases). Germline CDR1 is KGHSH and CDR2 is LQKENI. V lost 3 bases and J 9 bases, leaving 21 bases between the germline ends. The CDR3 covers 16 residues. Here the CDR3 reads CASSPVKEGRGGIQYF. In nucleotides, the CDR3 is TGTGCCAGCTCACCTGTCAAAGAAGGTCGAGGGGGCATTCAGTACTTC.

The chain couples TRBV29-1 to TRBJ2-1; D might be TRBD1 (5 bases). The germline CDR1 and CDR2 sequences are SQVTM and ANQGSEA. This CDR3 region has 12 residues. The DNA of the CDR3 is TGCAGTGCCGGGCAGGGTTACAATGAGCAGTTCTTC. Translating it yields CSAGQGYNEQFF.

This sequence joins TRBV7-6 and TRBJ1-3; D is undetermined. V was clipped by 4 bases and J by 4 bases, with 17 bases between them. The CDR3 sequence is 16 residues long. The germline V gene encodes CDR1 SGHVS and CDR2 FNYEAQ. The CDR3 nucleotides read TGTGCCAGCAGCTCGGGTCGCGGCAGAAGGGGAAACACCATATATTTT. Protein: CASSSGRGRRGNTIYF.

This chain joins TRBV20-1 and TRBJ2-1, with D possibly called TRBD1 or TRBD2 (6 bases each). Germline CDR1 DFQATT, CDR2 SNEGSKA (reference sequence). This CDR3 region has 17 residues. Trimming shortened V by 3 bases and J by 7 bases, and 25 bases separated the two germline ends. The CDR3 region has the DNA TGCAGTGCTAGGAGTGGGCATGGGGGGCCCATCGGGAATGAGCAGTTCTTC. Translated, it gives CSARSGHGGPIGNEQFF.

This clonotype has just one count. The chain combines TRBV7-2 with TRBJ2-5; 9 bases are shared with TRBD2. The CDR3 is made up of 14 amino acids. Losses at the gene ends were 4 bases for V and 4 bases for J; bases not matched to a gene: 4. The V gene's germline CDR1 is SGHTA and CDR2 FQGNSA. The CDR3 region is CASSSGLALETQYF. CDR3 DNA sequence: TGTGCCAGCAGCTCGGGACTAGCTTTAGAGACCCAGTACTTC.

This chain links TRBV28 with TRBJ1-4, with D uncertain. Germline V gene sequence: CDR1 MDHEN, CDR2 SYDVKM. The CDR3 spans 14 residues. V lost 3 bases and J 5 bases, leaving 10 bases between the germline ends. CDR3: CASSFGSANEKLFF. CDR3 bases: TGTGCCAGCAGTTTTGGTTCCGCGAATGAAAAACTGTTTTTT. The complete variable domain, with remaining parts taken from reference TRBV28 and TRBJ1-4, reads DVKVTQSSRYLVKRTGEKVFLECVQDMDHENMFWYRQDPGLGLRLIYFSYDVKMKEKGDIPEGYSVSREKKERFSLILESASTNQTSMYLCASSFGSANEKLFFGSGTQLSVL.

A single count supports this clonotype. The chain uses TRBV30 and TRBJ1-4; no definite D call. The V end lost 3 bases, the J end lost 0 bases, and 8 bases lay between the germline ends. Germline values: CDR1 GTSNPN, CDR2 SVGIG (reference sequence). The CDR3 is 14 residues long. DNA for the CDR3: TGTGCCTGGAGCCCAAGCTCAACTAATGAAAAACTGTTTTTT. Protein: CAWSPSSTNEKLFF. Supplemented by reference TRBV30 and TRBJ1-4, the full variable domain reads SQTIHQWPATLVQPVGSPLSLECTVEGTSNPNLYWYRQAAGRGLQLLFYSVGIGQISSEVPQNLSASRPQDRQFILSSKKLLLSDSGFYLCAWSPSSTNEKLFFGSGTQLSVL.

V and J are TRBV12-3 or TRBV12-4 and TRBJ1-2, with D tentatively TRBD1 (5 bases). The CDR3 spans 12 residues. Trimming stripped 10 bases from V and 3 bases from J, with 12 bases between. CDR3 bases: TGTGCCACTGGGGACTGGGACTATGGCTACACCTTC. Translating it yields CATGDWDYGYTF.

The chain carries TRBV7-9 and TRBJ1-4; 9 bases are shared with TRBD1. The length of the CDR3 is 17 residues. In germline, CDR1 is SEHNR, CDR2 FQNEAQ (reference sequence). With V trimmed by 5 bases and J by 8 bases, 15 bases remained unmatched. CDR3 in DNA: TGTGCCAGCAGCATCGCTCTGGTGGGGACAGGGAAGGAAAAACTGTTTTTT. It encodes CASSIALVGTGKEKLFF.

The rearrangement joins TRBV27 to TRBJ2-5; either TRBD1 or TRBD2 may fit D (5 bases each). The CDR3 is 13 amino acids. With 3 bases removed from V and 5 bases from J, the gap between germline ends came to 10 bases. Germline V gene sequence: CDR1 MNHEY, CDR2 SMNVEV (reference sequence). The CDR3 spells CASSFRGLETQYF. The CDR3 nucleotides read TGTGCCAGCAGTTTCCGGGGCCTGGAGACCCAGTACTTC.

The chain recombines TRBV5-6 with TRBJ2-1; perhaps TRBD2 as D (5 bases). Germline V gives CDR1 SGHDT, CDR2 YYEEEE. Trimming shortened V by 1 base and J by 1 base, and 6 bases separated the two germline ends. CDR3 length equals 14 residues. The CDR3 here is CASSLWTSYNEQFF. In DNA, the CDR3 is TGTGCCAGCAGCTTGTGGACTTCCTACAATGAGCAGTTCTTC.

The chain couples TRBV6-5 to TRBJ2-7; 8 bases agree with TRBD1. V lost 6 bases to trimming and J lost 0 bases; unmatched junction nucleotides: 7. Germline CDR1 is MNHEY and CDR2 is SVGAGI. The CDR3 length is 15 residues. CDR3 sequence reads: CASSPGGISSYEQYF. CDR3 in DNA: TGTGCCAGCAGCCCAGGGGGCATTAGCTCCTACGAGCAGTACTTC.

The chain joins TRBV7-9 to TRBJ1-4; tentatively, D is TRBD1 (6 bases). This CDR3 region has 14 residues. The V end was cut by 5 bases, the J end by 0 bases, with 7 bases between. The germline gives CDR1 SEHNR, CDR2 FQNEAQ (reference sequence). The CDR3 DNA is TGTGCCAGCAGCCGGGACACAACTAATGAAAAACTGTTTTTT. Its translation is CASSRDTTNEKLFF.

The V call is TRBV18, the J call TRBJ1-1; D is undetermined. This CDR3 is built from 14 residues. In germline, CDR1 is KGHSH, CDR2 LQKENI. With 4 bases removed from V and 0 bases from J, the gap between germline ends came to 9 bases. CDR3 DNA: TGTGCCAGCTCACAGGGAGCCATGAACACTGAAGCTTTCTTT. This sequence encodes CASSQGAMNTEAFF.

This chain links TRBV24-1 with TRBJ2-5, with TRBD1 as a possible D gene (5 bases). V gave up 2 bases and J gave up 5 bases, with 5 bases separating them. Germline lookup yields CDR1 KGHDR and CDR2 SFDVKD. This CDR3 has 12 amino acids. The CDR3 DNA sequence: TGTGCCACCAGTGATTACAGGGAGACCCAGTACTTC. Amino acid sequence: CATSDYRETQYF.

The chain couples TRBV5-6 to TRBJ1-1, with no clear D. V lost 1 base to trimming and J lost 5 bases, with 9 bases between them. Germline values: CDR1 SGHDT, CDR2 YYEEEE. CDR3 size: 13 residues. CDR3 region: CASSLKWDTEAFF. In nucleotides, the CDR3 is TGTGCCAGCAGCTTGAAATGGGATACTGAAGCTTTCTTT.